This TCR beta chain was found in a study of cytomegalovirus exposure and HLA in healthy donors. Study-level findings and limits: Most subjects' HLA-A and HLA-B alleles were reportedly predicted from TCR beta sequences.

Amplification used 60 Vbeta primers and 13 Jbeta primers. The protocol was immunoSEQ multiplex PCR, while the TCRdb copy is restricted to in-frame clones and leaves out a portion. The sample holds some 41,000 clones. The CDR3 loop spans 14 amino acids. V dropped 8 bases and J dropped 0 bases, with 11 bases sitting between them. Germline CDR1 reads LNHDA; CDR2 reads SQIVND (reference sequence). A word on this clone: Its matching antigen is unknown.

Sequencing was performed on PBMCs. The receptor was isolated from a male donor in good health and CMV-seronegative. The chain employs TRBV19 and TRBJ1-5, with unresolved D. The CDR3 DNA reads as TGTGCCAGTGAGGATTGGTCTAGCAATCAGCCCCAGCATTTT. This encodes CASEDWSSNQPQHF.